These 6 T cell receptor beta chains share one sample of origin, sequenced in a study of identical twins. TCRdb reprocessed the 5' RACE reads via MiXCR and lists one record per CDR3 protein. The sample holds roughly 540,000 distinct CDR3 sequences, less than 25% seen once. These data also formed part of another study, on T cells expressing NK-cell markers.

Input material: CD4+ T cells sorted from blood. The receptors originated from a woman between 18 and 29 years old in good health.

This chain uses TRBV7-8 with TRBJ2-1, with D perhaps matching TRBD2 (6 bases). Between the trimmed V and J ends, which lost 4 bases and 9 bases, there was a span of 16 bases. Germline V lookup: CDR1 SGHVS, CDR2 FQNEAQ. This CDR3 contains 14 residues. DNA for the CDR3: TGTGCCAGCAGCTACGGTTCCGGGGGTGGTGAGCAGTTCTTC. Protein: CASSYGSGGGEQFF.

The chain links TRBV6-1 to TRBJ1-1; 10 positions match TRBD1. The CDR3 totals 15 residues. Germline lookup yields CDR1 MNHNS and CDR2 SASEGT. V gave up 5 bases and J gave up 4 bases; unmatched junction bases: 7. In DNA form, the CDR3 reads TGTGCCAGCAGTAGGACAGGGGGTTCGGTCACTGAAGCTTTCTTT. Residues: CASSRTGGSVTEAFF.

The chain has TRBV7-8 and TRBJ2-1, with unresolved D. CDR3 length equals 15 residues. Germline CDR1 SGHVS, CDR2 FQNEAQ. The V gene lost 1 base and the J gene lost 6 bases, with 13 bases spanning the gap. The CDR3 DNA is TGTGCCAGCAGCTTAGGCCGGCCAAGTCCCAATGAGCAGTTCTTC. Translation gives CASSLGRPSPNEQFF.

This clonotype was observed a handful of times. The chain carries TRBV10-3 and TRBJ2-3; 14 bases are a match to TRBD2. CDR1 is ENHRY, CDR2 SYGVKD, per germline. CDR3 size: 18 residues. The junction had 10 bases not matched to a gene; V was cut back by 6 bases and J by 2 bases. Here the CDR3 DNA reads TGTGCCATCAGCCCCGCGACTAGCGGGGGGGCTTACACAGATACGCAGTATTTT. It codes for CAISPATSGGAYTDTQYF.

This clonotype showed up just a few times. The chain couples TRBV2 to TRBJ2-1; tentative D call: TRBD2 (6 bases). CDR3 length: 11 amino acids. V gave up 8 bases and J gave up 8 bases, with 10 bases separating them. CDR1 is SNHLY, CDR2 FYNNEI, per germline. CDR3 in DNA: TGTGCCAGCGAAAGGGACTATGAGCAGTTCTTC. It codes for CASERDYEQFF.

This clonotype was observed a few times. The rearrangement links TRBV29-1 to TRBJ2-1, with D perhaps matching TRBD1 or TRBD2 (5 bases each). The germline CDR1 and CDR2 sequences are SQVTM and ANQGSEA. The CDR3 is made up of 13 amino acids. Trimming removed 3 bases from V and 12 bases from J, with 18 bases in between. CDR3: CSVERGVGFGQFF. CDR3 sequence (DNA): TGCAGCGTTGAGAGGGGTGTGGGCTTCGGGCAGTTCTTC.